The subject of this entry is one TCR beta chain. The clone's antigen remains unknown. No base quality information exists; no much larger clone differs at one position. CD8 naive samples were obtained by positive selection for CCR7 among CD45RO-negative cells, yielding a CD45RA+CCR7+ population from which TemRA cells were excluded. The donors were healthy, HIV-negative adults who had no recently reported acute infections or vaccinations. Every donor was a Caucasian adult residing in Nashville, Tennessee, USA. Blood was collected by leukapheresis, and PBMCs were isolated by Ficoll-Histopaque density gradient centrifugation and then cryopreserved in liquid nitrogen vapor phase. Analytical flow cytometry was used to check the purity and quantity of each magnetically sorted T cell population. Genomic DNA was isolated from every sorted fraction and measured by UV absorbance on a Nanodrop 2000c. TCR CDR3 regions were amplified from genomic DNA by multiplex PCR using the deep immunoSEQ assay. For each cell subset, the extracted genomic DNA was distributed evenly across all wells of several immunoSEQ 96-well plates, and each plate served as one replicate. For sorted subsets, around 200 ng genomic DNA, equal to tens of thousands of T cell genomes, was loaded into each replicate PCR. The purified libraries were quantified using a Qubit 3.0 fluorometer, sized with a Bioanalyzer 2100, and then quantified again using the KAPA Library Quantification kit. Each immunoSEQ 96-well plate was sequenced on its own single-read 150-cycle Illumina NextSeq 550 flow cell. The paper's data handling went like this. Because the immunoSEQ output included only junctional sequences and no quality scores, the filtering could not be the same as the filtering used for full-length reads. Sequences were annotated with PyIR, a Python wrapper for IgBLAST v1.9, using IMGT germline references to assign V/J genes and CDR3. Reads with weak V/J assignments (E-value above 1e-6), missing CDR3, stop codons, out-of-frame junctions, or ambiguous translated residues were removed. V3J clonotypes were defined by identical inferred V gene, J gene, and CDR3 amino acid sequence. The percentage overlap between two repertoires was calculated by dividing the number of shared unique clonotypes by the size of the smaller repertoire. Richness of each repertoire was evaluated using RTK rarefaction, the Chao1 estimator, and Recon v2.1 estimates of unobserved clonotypes. OLGA was used to compute generation probabilities for all TCRbeta clonotypes that the gDNA method yielded from a handful of donors. TCRdb's version of the immuneACCESS table is confined to in-frame rearrangements and falls short of the full clone set. An unresolved V gene accounts for under half of the shortfall where checked; the remainder is of unknown origin. For V, J and clone size, that table is used; D and trimming come from the DNA. The sample table records 600,000 or so clones; approximately 96% of these occur just once. The ten largest clones represent approximately 0.12% of the sample.

The germline V gene (reference sequence) provides CDR1 MNHEY and CDR2 SMNVEV. From the cysteine through the phenylalanine, the CDR3 covers 13 amino acids. Only the CDR3 part of the read is kept: 39 bases, read in frame from the first base. V loses 7 bases, J loses 4 bases, and the germline ends lie 13 bases apart. The record originates from a study of shared clonotypes between healthy human individuals (dated by TCRdb to 2019 to 2021). Some background on the complete study: A few men and a couple of women, aged 18 to 49 years, made up the cohort. To increase sequencing depth and limit assay-specific biases, different laboratories used diverse techniques to prepare libraries and sequence TCR repertoires. Per donor, leukapheresis produced somewhere between about 0.94 and 10 billion PBMCs. The study deeply sequenced blood TCR repertoires of five healthy adults to estimate repertoire size and the extent of clonotype sharing between individuals. For each donor, CD4 naive and CD4 memory were each run on three plates, CD8 naive on two plates, and CD8 memory on one plate.

What the authors observed across the whole study: Naive subsets generally had larger estimated clonotype richness than memory subsets. About 5% of naive CD4, around 4% of naive CD8, about 2.1% of memory CD4, and 0.35% to 0.4% of memory CD8 clonotypes were shared across several donors. Pairwise subsampling led to the expectation that sequencing depth would affect the degree of clonotype sharing among donors. Incomplete sequencing was indicated by rarefaction of sorted-subset datasets, despite the large sequencing depth. Because the study included a small number of donors, the genetic and exposure-history diversity represented was limited. Clonotypes shared by all four sorted-subset donors showed higher generation probabilities than non-shared clonotypes. Only blood was sampled, and tissue TCR repertoires likely differ from those in blood.

The rearrangement joined TRBV27 to TRBJ1-1; the D gene remains uncertain. The sequenced material came from naive CD8+ T cells sorted from blood. Interpreted using the paper, the cell subset or site label stands for: CD45RA+CCR7+. The clonotype was recovered from a woman aged 25 to 39 in good health. The bases are TGTGCCAGCACCCTCCCCGGGTCCACTGAAGCTTTCTTT. This translates into CASTLPGSTEAFF.